This paragraph reports one T cell receptor beta chain. Its specificity is unknown. An approximately ten-day culture period preceded the isolation of CD4+ T cells. Participants received two doses of either the BNT162b2 or mRNA-1273 vaccine. Vaccine recipients had no previous SARS-CoV-2 infection; their nucleocapsid antibodies were negative. The V gene end was trimmed by 7 bases and the J gene end by 5 bases; junction bases not matched to a gene: 9. The CDR3 spans 16 residues. Germline CDR1 reads KGHDR; CDR2 reads SFDVKD. This record belongs to a study of vaccination effects on CD4 cells after COVID-19. Study-level points and caveats: By a late point after vaccination, infection- and vaccine-induced clones had shrunk markedly through clonal contraction.

Measured with immunoSEQ multiplex PCR; TCRdb has only the in-frame clones, and not every one. The table has tens of thousands of clones, 73% seen once. The sample in question was CD4+ T cells from PBMCs cultured without peptide, obtained after COVID-19 vaccination. The chain combines TRBV24-1 with TRBJ1-4, with TRBD1 matching 10 bases. This receptor was taken from a human donor who received a COVID-19 vaccine. The CDR3 reads CATSVGQGGENEKLFF. CDR3 DNA: TGTGCCACCAGCGTTGGACAGGGGGGGGAAAATGAAAAACTGTTTTTT.